This T cell receptor beta chain is from a study of cytomegalovirus exposure and HLA in healthy donors. The PCR employed 60 Vbeta primers together with 13 Jbeta primers. Some clones are missing from TCRdb's copy, which holds only in-frame ones; the method was immunoSEQ multiplex PCR. The table shows nearly 200,000 clones, with 60% to 80% occurring only once. V was clipped by 5 bases and J by 0 bases, with 10 bases between them. The germline CDR1 and CDR2 sequences are SGHTA and FQGNSA. This CDR3 is built from 15 residues. Sequencing used PBMCs. The chain recombines TRBV7-2 with TRBJ2-2, with no clear D. The sequence was obtained from a woman aged 25-40 years in good health and CMV-seropositive. This CDR3 reads CASSLMTTNTGELFF. CDR3 coding DNA: TGTGCCAGCAGCCTCATGACAACGAACACCGGGGAGCTGTTTTTT.